This T cell receptor beta chain was retrieved from a study of blood T cell repertoires in COVID-19. The germline CDR1 and CDR2 sequences are SQVTM and ANQGSEA. The V and J ends lost 0 bases and 13 bases respectively, with 13 bases between them. CDR3 size: 11 residues. Produced via immunoSEQ multiplex PCR; TCRdb's table is partial and in-frame only. The sample lists tens of thousands of clones; 70% to 80% were seen once. The source of this sequence is a man aged 70 or older with active or convalescent COVID-19. The material sequenced was peripheral blood. The V call is TRBV29-1, the J call TRBJ2-7; perhaps TRBD2 as D (6 bases). CDR3 DNA sequence: TGCAGCGTTGAAGACTGGATGGGGACTTACTTC. Translating it yields CSVEDWMGTYF.